One sample yielded the 9 T cell receptor beta chains listed below, sequenced in a study of siplizumab effects on memory and regulatory T cells. Assay: immunoSEQ multiplex PCR; the TCRdb copy retains only in-frame clones and omits some. The sample lists under 95,000 clones; 85% to 95% were seen once. Sequencing input: non-Treg CD4+ T cells sorted from blood. These receptors originate from a human donor in good health.

V gene TRBV7-9 combines with J gene TRBJ2-7, with 8 bases matching TRBD2. The CDR3 totals 15 residues. CDR1 and CDR2 from the germline V gene are SEHNR and FQNEAQ (reference sequence). V shed 1 base, J shed 3 bases, and the junction held 5 bases outside the gene matches. CDR3 coding DNA: TGTGCCAGCAGCTTAGGGCTAGCGGGCTACTACGAGCAGTACTTC. It yields the protein CASSLGLAGYYEQYF.

The chain employs TRBV4-1 and TRBJ1-6; 7 bases are a match to TRBD1. Losses at the gene ends were 0 bases for V and 9 bases for J; bases not matched to a gene: 5. Looked up from germline, CDR1 is MGHRA and CDR2 is YSYEKL. The CDR3 is made up of 15 amino acids. The chain's CDR3 is CASSQDERGRSPLHF. CDR3 DNA sequence: TGCGCCAGCAGCCAAGATGAGAGGGGGCGTTCACCCCTCCACTTT.

This clone was seen just once. J is TRBJ2-1 and V is TRBV6-1; TRBD2 is a possible D gene (6 bases). CDR1 is MNHNS and CDR2 is SASEGT in the germline V gene. The length of the CDR3 is 13 residues. Trimming removed 8 bases from V and 10 bases from J, with 18 bases in between. The CDR3 sequence: CASPKKVGGEQFF. DNA for the CDR3: TGTGCCAGCCCCAAGAAGGTTGGGGGGGAGCAGTTCTTC.

The genes are TRBV19 and TRBJ1-1; possibly TRBD1 for D (5 bases). V was pared by 4 bases and J by 1 base, with 10 bases between. There are 14 residues in the CDR3. Germline CDR1 reads LNHDA; CDR2 reads SQIVND (reference sequence). The CDR3 sequence: CASSTAGSNTEAFF. CDR3 coding DNA: TGTGCCAGTAGTACGGCAGGGTCGAACACTGAAGCTTTCTTT.

The genes are TRBV4-2 and TRBJ1-1; D is possibly TRBD1 (6 bases). CDR3 size: 15 residues. Germline CDR1 is LGHNA and CDR2 is YNFKEQ. The V and J ends lost 0 bases and 1 base respectively, with 9 bases between them. CDR3 coding DNA: TGTGCCAGCAGCCAAGATCTGGACAGGAACACTGAAGCTTTCTTT. It is translated as CASSQDLDRNTEAFF.

The CDR3 nucleotides are TGTGCCAGCAGGGAGGGGACTCCCACTAGCACAGATACGCAGTATTTT. Its protein product is CASREGTPTSTDTQYF. The chain has TRBV11-3 and TRBJ2-3, with D maybe TRBD2 (6 bases). Germline CDR1 SGHNT, CDR2 YENEEA. The CDR3 spans 16 residues. Trimming left V 6 bases short and J 0 bases short, with 16 bases between.

The chain joins TRBV19 to TRBJ2-2; tentative D call: TRBD1 (5 bases). Trimming removed 5 bases from V and 5 bases from J, with 9 bases in between. This CDR3 has 13 amino acids. Germline V lookup: CDR1 LNHDA, CDR2 SQIVND (reference sequence). This chain's CDR3 is CASSLQGTGELFF. CDR3 sequence (DNA): TGTGCCAGTAGTCTGCAGGGAACCGGGGAGCTGTTTTTT.

The chain joins TRBV7-9 to TRBJ1-1; no reliable D call. Germline CDR1 and CDR2: SEHNR and FQNEAQ (reference sequence). Trimming removed 10 bases from V and 0 bases from J, with 12 bases in between. The CDR3 loop spans 13 amino acids. The CDR3 loop reads CANDVGVNTEAFF. The CDR3 region has the DNA TGTGCCAACGATGTCGGGGTGAACACTGAAGCTTTCTTT.

The genes are TRBV11-3 and TRBJ2-3, with D maybe TRBD2 (6 bases). The CDR3 extends over 15 amino acids. V gave up 5 bases and J gave up 0 bases, with 12 bases separating them. CDR1 is SGHNT, CDR2 YENEEA, per germline. CDR3 nucleotide sequence: TGTGCCAGCAGCCTACTAGCTGCAAGCACAGATACGCAGTATTTT. Its protein product is CASSLLAASTDTQYF.